This is a list of T cell receptor beta chains from one sample in a study of T-cell reconstitution after alpha-beta-depleted transplantation in children. TCRdb reanalysed the PCR reads using MiXCR and keeps one entry per CDR3 protein. The sample lists just over 350,000 distinct CDR3 sequences, about an eighth occurring once. The sequences come from PBMCs, collected from the stem cell graft. These receptors all come from a human donor who donated a stem cell graft to a child with Fanconi anemia. Both conserved end residues are part of each CDR3. D genes are given only for firm matches. The size field is filled for only some rows; it gives once, few, many or a size class.

TGCGCCAGCAGCCTAATACAGGGGGCAGGCACTGAAGCTTTCTTT,CASSLIQGAGTEAFF,15,TRBV5-1,many,TRBJ1-1,TRBD1
TGCGCCAGCAGCCCCCCGTGGGTGTCCGGGGAGCTGTTTTTT,CASSPPWVSGELFF,14,TRBV5-1,many,TRBJ2-2,-
TGTGCCAGCTCCCGTCAGGACGGACTCTATGGCTACACCTTC,CASSRQDGLYGYTF,14,TRBV18,few,TRBJ1-2,-
TGTGCCAGCAGCTGGGGGGGTAAAGCTTTCTTT,CASSWGGKAFF,11,TRBV3-1,few,TRBJ1-1,-
TGTGCCAGCAGTCGGCTAGCGGGGGGCACGTATACGCAGTATTTT,CASSRLAGGTYTQYF,15,TRBV5-6,many,TRBJ2-3,TRBD2
TGTGCCAGCATGTCTGGGGGCGATGAGCAGTTCTTC,CASMSGGDEQFF,12,TRBV12-3/TRBV12-4,few,TRBJ2-1,-
TGTGCCAGCAGTTTATTTGGTCAGGGGAAAGAGACCCAGTACTTC,CASSLFGQGKETQYF,15,TRBV27,few,TRBJ2-5,-
TGTGCCAGCAGTAGGGGGGGTTCGGGCAATCAGCCCCAGCATTTT,CASSRGGSGNQPQHF,15,TRBV12-3/TRBV12-4,few,TRBJ1-5,-
TGTGCCAGCAGCAAAGGGGATGACTATGGCTACACCTTC,CASSKGDDYGYTF,13,TRBV7-9,few,TRBJ1-2,-
TGTGCCAGCAGTTTCGCGGGGGGGCATAGTGGTGAGCAGTTCTTC,CASSFAGGHSGEQFF,15,TRBV27,-,TRBJ2-1,TRBD2
TGCAGTGCTAATCTGGGGAATGGCTACACCTTC,CSANLGNGYTF,11,TRBV20-1,few,TRBJ1-2,-
TGCAGTGCTTACCGACAGGGCACAGATACGCAGTATTTT,CSAYRQGTDTQYF,13,TRBV20-1,many,TRBJ2-3,-
TGCAGTGCTAGAGATCCCCAGGGTGGACAGCCCCAGCATTTT,CSARDPQGGQPQHF,14,TRBV20-1,-,TRBJ1-5,-
TGCGCCAGCAGCCCGCTGGGGACATTCGAGGGGGAGCTGTTTTTT,CASSPLGTFEGELFF,15,TRBV5-1,many,TRBJ2-2,-
TGCGCCAGCAGCCCTGTGAGGACTAGCGGGGCCTCCACAGATACGCAGTATTTT,CASSPVRTSGASTDTQYF,18,TRBV5-1,few,TRBJ2-3,TRBD2
TGTGCCAGCAGTGAGGATAGGGGACCGAACACTGAAGCTTTCTTT,CASSEDRGPNTEAFF,15,TRBV6-1,few,TRBJ1-1,-
TGCGCCAGCAGTCTAGGGGATTACGAGCAGTACTTC,CASSLGDYEQYF,12,TRBV5-1,many,TRBJ2-7,-
TGTGCCAGCAGCTTACGAGGGGGATCTGGAAACACCATATATTTT,CASSLRGGSGNTIYF,15,TRBV7-2,many,TRBJ1-3,-
TGTGCCAGCAGCTTCCACCCGACAGGGAGCTCCTACGAGCAGTACTTC,CASSFHPTGSSYEQYF,16,TRBV7-2,-,TRBJ2-7,TRBD1
TGTGCCAGCAGTGACGGATACTATGGCTACACCTTC,CASSDGYYGYTF,12,TRBV6-1,many,TRBJ1-2,-